This T cell receptor beta chain was identified in a study of OX40 agonist ivuxolimab in advanced cancers. V lost 6 bases and J 1 base, leaving 15 bases between the germline ends. CDR1 is SGHNT and CDR2 is YENEEA in the germline V gene. The CDR3 loop spans 15 amino acids. The repertoire was sequenced with immunoSEQ multiplex PCR; TCRdb's copy has only in-frame clones and lacks some. Of roughly 71,000 clones in the sample, about 90% were seen once. The source was CD4+ or CD8+ T cells sorted from blood, collected in a trial of the OX40 agonist ivuxolimab. The receptor was isolated from an adult with an advanced solid tumor such as melanoma, head and neck, liver or kidney cancer. The chain is built from TRBV11-3 and TRBJ1-1; tentative D call: TRBD1 (5 bases). This chain's CDR3 is CASRNTRGKNTEAFF. The DNA for the CDR3 is TGTGCCAGCAGGAACACAAGGGGAAAGAACACTGAAGCTTTCTTT.